The 25 T cell receptor beta chains reported below all come from one sample, sequenced in a study of blood T cells in healthy people across ages. With a J-beta primer mix and a sample-barcoded 5' primer, a second PCR ran about 6 to 11 cycles. Each CDR3 protein gets one entry after TCRdb re-called the 5' RACE reads with MiXCR. This table has hundreds of thousands of distinct CDR3 sequences, over 45% appearing once. Sequencing was performed on blood. All receptors derive from an older woman in good health.

In this sample, this clonotype turned up once. V usage is TRBV11-3 and J usage is TRBJ2-6; 12 nucleotides align to TRBD2. The germline V gene encodes CDR1 SGHNT and CDR2 YENEEA. With 3 bases clipped from V and 3 bases from J, the junction kept 15 bases outside the gene matches. This CDR3 region has 21 residues. CDR3 sequence reads: CASSLFTSGRPVCFGANVLTF. The CDR3 nucleotides read TGTGCCAGCAGCTTGTTCACTAGCGGGAGGCCCGTCTGCTTTGGGGCCAACGTCCTGACTTTC.

As concerns this clonotype: At one end the junction does not follow the germline gene, possibly because of a read error. The chain recombines TRBV20-1 with TRBJ2-1, with D unclear. CDR3 length: 18 residues. Germline V gene sequence: CDR1 DFQATT, CDR2 SNEGSKA (reference sequence). This chain's CDR3 is CSAGDPGRPTSSYNEQFF. The DNA for the CDR3 is TGCAGTGCTGGAGATCCAGGCAGGCCTACAAGCTCCTACAATGAGCAGTTCTTC.

This clonotype was seen ten or more times. The rearrangement joins TRBV4-2 to TRBJ1-2, with D hard to call. V lost 0 bases and J lost 0, with 2 bases in between. The germline V gene has CDR1 LGHNA and CDR2 YNFKEQ. CDR3 length: 13 amino acids. This CDR3 reads CASSQDTNYGYTF. The CDR3 nucleotides read TGTGCCAGCAGCCAAGACACTAACTATGGCTACACCTTC.

The chain links TRBV9 to TRBJ2-3; D gene uncertain. V was pared by 4 bases and J by 4 bases, with 10 bases between. The germline V gene encodes CDR1 SGDLS and CDR2 YYNGEE. The CDR3 is made up of 13 amino acids. The chain's CDR3 is CASSSRTSDTQYF. The CDR3 coding sequence is TGTGCCAGCAGCAGTAGGACGTCAGATACGCAGTATTTT. The full variable domain, in which reference TRBV9 and TRBJ2-3 provide the parts outside the CDR3, is DSGVTQTPKHLITATGQRVTLRCSPRSGDLSVYWYQQSLDQGLQFLIQYYNGEERAKGNILERFSAQQFPDLHSELNLSSLELGDSALYFCASSSRTSDTQYFGPGTRLTVL.

This clonotype showed up just a few times. The genes are TRBV9 and TRBJ2-6; D unclear. Germline V gene lookup returns CDR1 SGDLS and CDR2 YYNGEE. Between the trimmed V and J ends, which lost 3 bases and 2 bases, there was a span of 6 bases. The length of the CDR3 is 14 residues. The CDR3 loop is CASSGVTGANVLTF. As DNA, the CDR3 is TGTGCCAGCAGCGGGGTGACTGGGGCCAACGTCCTGACTTTC.

V is TRBV4-2 and J is TRBJ2-3; 7 nucleotides line up with TRBD2. V shed 1 base and J 6 bases; nucleotides not matched to a gene: 4. CDR1 is LGHNA, CDR2 YNFKEQ, per germline. This CDR3 spans 14 amino acids. For the CDR3, the DNA is TGTGCCAGCAGCCAAGGGGTACTAGCGGATACGCAGTATTTT. Its translation is CASSQGVLADTQYF.

In this sample, this clonotype turned up a few times. The chain has TRBV5-1 and TRBJ2-2, with 9 bases that match TRBD1. The CDR3 sequence is 14 residues long. J was trimmed by 6 bases and V by 0 bases; bases with no gene match: 0. Germline V gives CDR1 SGHRS, CDR2 YFSETQ. For the CDR3, the DNA is TGCGCCAGCAGCTTGGGACAGGGGGCCGGGGAGCTGTTTTTT. This encodes CASSLGQGAGELFF.

This chain uses TRBV9 with TRBJ2-7, with 9 bases aligning to TRBD2. The J segment lost 1 base and the V segment lost 0 bases, leaving 8 bases of the junction unmatched. There are 17 residues in the CDR3. CDR1 is SGDLS and CDR2 is YYNGEE in the germline V gene. CDR3 sequence reads: CASSVAAGGLQSYEQYF. In DNA, the CDR3 is TGTGCCAGCAGCGTAGCTGCGGGAGGGCTCCAATCCTACGAGCAGTACTTC.

CDR3 residues: CASTRGRARFF. The CDR3 region has the DNA TGTGCCAGCACGAGGGGGAGGGCTCGGTTCTTC. This sequence joins TRBV12-3 or TRBV12-4 and TRBJ2-1; perhaps TRBD2 as D (7 bases). This CDR3 spans 11 amino acids. V was shortened by 7 bases and J by 15 bases, with 16 bases between the two germline ends.

This clonotype has ten or more counts. The chain recombines TRBV20-1 with TRBJ1-5; 9 bases map to TRBD1. The V gene end was trimmed by 5 bases and the J gene end by 2 bases; junction bases not matched to a gene: 7. CDR3 size: 15 residues. Germline V gene lookup returns CDR1 DFQATT and CDR2 SNEGSKA (reference sequence). Written as DNA, the CDR3 is TGCAGTGCTCCCCCCCGGGACAGGGGCAATCAGCCCCAGCATTTT. It encodes CSAPPRDRGNQPQHF.

The gene calls are TRBV5-1 and TRBJ1-5, with D perhaps TRBD1 (5 bases). The germline V gene has CDR1 SGHRS and CDR2 YFSETQ. This CDR3 spans 16 amino acids. V was pared by 5 bases and J by 4 bases, with 19 bases between. CDR3 sequence reads: CASRLQELKGNQPQHF. The CDR3 DNA is TGCGCCAGCAGACTACAGGAACTAAAGGGGAATCAGCCCCAGCATTTT. Full variable domain (outside the CDR3, taken from reference TRBV5-1 and TRBJ1-5): KAGVTQTPRYLIKTRGQQVTLSCSPISGHRSVSWYQQTPGQGLQFLFEYFSETQRNKGNFPGRFSGRQFSNSRSEMNVSTLELGDSALYLCASRLQELKGNQPQHFGDGTRLSIL.

This clonotype is a singleton in its sample. This chain joins TRBV20-1 and TRBJ1-2; D unclear. Trimming removed 0 bases from V and 2 bases from J, with 10 bases in between. Germline CDR1 DFQATT, CDR2 SNEGSKA (reference sequence). This CDR3 spans 14 amino acids. The CDR3 DNA sequence: TGCAGTGCTAGAGAAGGGTCGATCAACTATGGCTACACCTTC. Protein product: CSAREGSINYGYTF.

The table lists this clonotype with a few counts. V and J are TRBV5-6 and TRBJ1-1, with TRBD1 identical over 8 bases. The CDR3 totals 16 residues. The germline gives CDR1 SGHDT, CDR2 YYEEEE. Trimming took 5 bases from V and 1 from J; bases not matched to a gene: 10. The CDR3 loop is CASSDRGRGKNTEAFF. DNA for the CDR3: TGTGCCAGCAGTGACAGGGGAAGGGGGAAGAACACTGAAGCTTTCTTT.

The chain joins TRBV2 to TRBJ1-1; no clear D. Germline V gene lookup returns CDR1 SNHLY and CDR2 FYNNEI. This CDR3 is 13 amino acids long. The V end lost 6 bases, the J end lost 4 bases, and 12 bases lay between the germline ends. For the CDR3, the DNA is TGTGCCAGCAGACTGGACTCGAGCACTGAAGCTTTCTTT. Its protein product is CASRLDSSTEAFF.

V gene TRBV20-1 combines with J gene TRBJ2-7, with a possible D match to TRBD2 (6 bases). Germline V lookup: CDR1 DFQATT, CDR2 SNEGSKA (reference sequence). The CDR3 loop spans 15 amino acids. Trimming took off 0 bases at V and 2 bases at J, with 14 bases between the two ends. The CDR3 sequence: CSARDLERVAYEQYF. In nucleotides, the CDR3 is TGCAGTGCTAGAGACTTGGAGCGGGTAGCCTACGAGCAGTACTTC.

V usage is TRBV7-9 and J usage is TRBJ2-7, with TRBD1 identical over 7 bases. The CDR3 has 17 amino acids. Germline CDR1 and CDR2: SEHNR and FQNEAQ (reference sequence). Trimming at V came to 1 base and at J to 0 bases, leaving 9 bases not matched to a gene. CDR3 amino acids: CASSLGTRQGFSYEQYF. The CDR3 DNA reads as TGTGCCAGCAGCTTAGGGACAAGACAGGGCTTCTCCTACGAGCAGTACTTC.

Only one count was recorded for this clonotype. A junction boundary mismatches the germline segment, possibly from a read error. V and J are TRBV27 and TRBJ2-7; D possibly matches TRBD1 or TRBD2 (6 bases each). The germline V gene has CDR1 MNHEY and CDR2 SMNVEV (reference sequence). The CDR3 has 15 residues. CDR3 in amino acids: CAGSLRGGRSYEQYF. In DNA form, the CDR3 reads TGTGCCGGCAGCCTAAGAGGGGGGCGATCCTACGAGCAGTACTTC.

The gene calls are TRBV2 and TRBJ1-2; no clear D. V was pared by 4 bases and J by 7 bases, with 4 bases between. CDR3 length: 10 residues. Germline V lookup: CDR1 SNHLY, CDR2 FYNNEI. The CDR3 reads CASSVGGYTF. CDR3 DNA: TGTGCCAGCAGTGTAGGTGGCTACACCTTC.

This sequence joins TRBV5-1 and TRBJ2-3; D is possibly TRBD2 (5 bases). V lost 7 bases to trimming and J lost 2 bases, with 17 bases between them. The CDR3 contains 15 residues. Germline assignment: CDR1 SGHRS and CDR2 YFSETQ. As DNA, the CDR3 is TGCGCCAGCGGCAAACGGGGAGCCCACACAGATACGCAGTATTTT. Encoded protein: CASGKRGAHTDTQYF. The full variable domain, completed using reference TRBV5-1 and TRBJ2-3, is KAGVTQTPRYLIKTRGQQVTLSCSPISGHRSVSWYQQTPGQGLQFLFEYFSETQRNKGNFPGRFSGRQFSNSRSEMNVSTLELGDSALYLCASGKRGAHTDTQYFGPGTRLTVL.

A single count supports this clonotype. The V and J genes are TRBV18 and TRBJ1-1; perhaps TRBD1 as D (6 bases). The germline V gene encodes CDR1 KGHSH and CDR2 LQKENI. Trimming stripped 2 bases from V and 0 bases from J, with 19 bases between. CDR3 length: 18 amino acids. CDR3 nucleotides: TGTGCCAGCTCACCATCCATTGGGGGGCCAGGTTTGAACACTGAAGCTTTCTTT. The encoded protein is CASSPSIGGPGLNTEAFF.

The genes are TRBV5-4 and TRBJ2-3; D gene uncertain. V was shortened by 3 bases and J by 2 bases, with 10 bases between the two germline ends. Germline V gene data show CDR1 as SGHNT and CDR2 as YYREEE (reference sequence). There are 14 residues in the CDR3. CDR3 nucleotide sequence: TGTGCCAGCAGCTCGTTCTCGGACACAGATACGCAGTATTTT. Amino acids: CASSSFSDTDTQYF.

The gene calls are TRBV10-3 and TRBJ2-5; TRBD2 matches 10 bases. Germline values: CDR1 ENHRY, CDR2 SYGVKD. This CDR3 contains 13 residues. J was trimmed by 11 bases and V by 8 bases; bases with no gene match: 11. The DNA of the CDR3 is TGTGCCATCTTTTCTAGCGGGAGCTTCGGGCAGTACTTC. Translated: CAIFSSGSFGQYF.

To note about this clonotype: Just one base apart from a much larger clone, this may be a read error. The V call is TRBV29-1, the J call TRBJ1-1, with D perhaps TRBD1 (5 bases). The CDR3 is 14 amino acids. Trimming left V 1 base short and J 2 bases short, with 11 bases between. Germline V gene lookup returns CDR1 SQVTM and CDR2 ANQGSEA. CDR3 sequence: CSVEVRAVNTEAFF. The CDR3, as DNA: TGCAGCGTTGAAGTCAGGGCGGTTAACACTGAAGCTTTCTTT.

This clonotype was detected a few times. The chain couples TRBV10-3 to TRBJ2-7, with 12 bases identical to TRBD1. The V gene end was trimmed by 10 bases and the J gene end by 4 bases; junction bases not matched to a gene: 20. In germline, CDR1 is ENHRY, CDR2 SYGVKD. This CDR3 is built from 18 residues. CDR3 sequence reads: CATLPNSRDRGPEYEQYF. In nucleotides, the CDR3 is TGTGCCACCTTGCCCAATTCCCGGGACAGGGGGCCTGAATACGAGCAGTACTTC.

This chain connects TRBV6-2 or TRBV6-3 to TRBJ1-6, with 8 bases matching TRBD1. The CDR3 loop spans 14 amino acids. V gave up 10 bases and J gave up 7 bases; unmatched junction bases: 9. The germline V gene encodes CDR1 MNHEY and CDR2 SVGEGT. Here the CDR3 reads CATTGTGRNSPLHF. The CDR3 bases are TGTGCCACAACCGGGACAGGTCGAAATTCACCCCTCCACTTT.